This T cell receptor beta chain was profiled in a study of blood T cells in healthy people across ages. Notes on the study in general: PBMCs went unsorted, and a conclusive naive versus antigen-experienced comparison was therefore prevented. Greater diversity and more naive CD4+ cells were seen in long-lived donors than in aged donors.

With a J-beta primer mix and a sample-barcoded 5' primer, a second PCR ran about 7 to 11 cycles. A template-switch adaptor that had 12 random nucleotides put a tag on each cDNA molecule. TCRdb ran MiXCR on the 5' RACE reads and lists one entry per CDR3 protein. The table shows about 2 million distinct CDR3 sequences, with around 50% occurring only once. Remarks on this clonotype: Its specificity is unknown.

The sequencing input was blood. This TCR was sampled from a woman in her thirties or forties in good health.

CDR3 sequence (DNA): TGTGCCAGCTCACCACAACGGGGTGACAATGAGCAGTTCTTC. Amino acid sequence: CASSPQRGDNEQFF. The chain is built from TRBV18 and TRBJ2-1; perhaps TRBD2 as D (5 bases). Germline loops: CDR1 KGHSH, CDR2 LQKENI. Trimming took off 1 base at V and 5 bases at J, with 9 bases between the two ends. The CDR3 is 14 amino acids.